These 9 T cell receptor beta chains share one sample of origin, sequenced in a study of control samples from healthy donors and cancer patients. TCRdb keeps only in-frame clones here, not all; method: immunoSEQ multiplex PCR. The sample lists about 100,000 clones; roughly 84% were seen once. The sample was blood. These receptors all stem from a woman between 45 and 65 years old in good health.

This sequence joins TRBV12-3 or TRBV12-4 and TRBJ1-2; 7 bases map to TRBD1. V lost 8 bases, J lost 7 bases, and 10 bases stayed unmatched. This CDR3 is built from 13 residues. The CDR3 nucleotides read TGTGCCAGCCGAAACGGACAGGCGGCTGGCTACACCTTC. It encodes CASRNGQAAGYTF.

The gene calls are TRBV30 and TRBJ2-7, with D possibly TRBD1 on 5 matching bases. Germline V lookup: CDR1 GTSNPN, CDR2 SVGIG (reference sequence). CDR3 length: 12 residues. V lost 1 base and J lost 3, with 7 bases in between. The CDR3 region is CAWSAQGYEQYF. CDR3 nucleotide sequence: TGTGCCTGGAGTGCCCAGGGCTACGAGCAGTACTTC.

The V and J genes are TRBV29-1 and TRBJ1-4; weak D call: TRBD1 (5 bases). Deletions cut 6 bases from V and 5 bases from J, with 13 bases between. There are 13 residues in the CDR3. Germline V gene sequence: CDR1 SQVTM, CDR2 ANQGSEA. CDR3 sequence reads: CSVTLGPNEKLFF. Written as DNA, the CDR3 is TGCAGCGTCACACTGGGACCCAATGAAAAACTGTTTTTT.

This chain connects TRBV2 to TRBJ1-6; the match to TRBD1 covers 8 bases. Germline V gives CDR1 SNHLY, CDR2 FYNNEI. V gave up 6 bases and J gave up 9 bases; unmatched junction bases: 13. This CDR3 has 16 amino acids. In DNA, the CDR3 is TGTGCCAGCAGCCGAGACAGGGGTGGGCTCGGTTCACCCCTCCACTTT. Translated, it gives CASSRDRGGLGSPLHF.

This clone has a single count. The DNA of the CDR3 is TGTGCCTGGAGTTCGAACTCCGATCAGCCCCAGCATTTT. Translating gives CAWSSNSDQPQHF. This chain connects TRBV30 to TRBJ1-5; D gene unclear. Deletions cut 2 bases from V and 5 bases from J, with 10 bases between. The CDR3 sequence is 13 residues long. CDR1 and CDR2 (germline): GTSNPN, SVGIG (reference sequence).

V usage is TRBV7-9 and J usage is TRBJ1-1; D unresolved. The CDR3 runs 15 residues. Per germline, CDR1 SEHNR and CDR2 FQNEAQ (reference sequence). Between the trimmed V and J ends, which lost 7 bases and 0 bases, there was a span of 15 bases. The CDR3 DNA sequence: TGTGCCAGCACCAGTGGCGGGAGCATGAACACTGAAGCTTTCTTT. Protein sequence: CASTSGGSMNTEAFF.

This rearrangement joins TRBV9 to TRBJ1-2, with D possibly TRBD1 on 6 matching bases. CDR1 and CDR2 from the germline V gene are SGDLS and YYNGEE. The CDR3 covers 15 residues. Trimming shortened V by 0 bases and J by 0 bases, and 9 bases separated the two germline ends. The CDR3 DNA reads as TGTGCCAGCAGCGTAGACAGGGTGGCTAACTATGGCTACACCTTC. Amino acids: CASSVDRVANYGYTF.

The chain joins TRBV7-3 to TRBJ2-3, with 8 bases that match TRBD1. V shed 2 bases and J 0 bases; nucleotides not matched to a gene: 4. This CDR3 is built from 16 residues. The germline gives CDR1 SGHTA, CDR2 FQGTGA. CDR3 sequence (DNA): TGTGCCAGCAGCTTAGGGGACAGGCTTAGCACAGATACGCAGTATTTT. Protein: CASSLGDRLSTDTQYF.

The chain recombines TRBV7-2 with TRBJ2-1, with TRBD2 identical over 7 bases. CDR3 size: 16 residues. The germline CDR1 and CDR2 sequences are SGHTA and FQGNSA. J gave up 0 bases and V 1 base, and 3 bases lay outside the gene matches. In DNA form, the CDR3 reads TGTGCCAGCAGCTTAGGGAGCGGGGCCTCCTACAATGAGCAGTTCTTC. Translating gives CASSLGSGASYNEQFF.